This T cell receptor (beta chain) was observed in a study of CD8+CD57+ T cells in acquired aplastic anemia. Germline assignment: CDR1 SEHNR and CDR2 FQNEAQ (reference sequence). The CDR3 extends over 16 amino acids. V lost 5 bases, J lost 1 base, and 17 bases lay in between. In its sample, this clonotype was seen many times. Investigators profiled TCR beta VDJ and CDR3 from genomic DNA template. TCRdb passed the reads through MiXCR, listing each CDR3 protein once. The table has 200,000 to 250,000 distinct CDR3 sequences, around 32% seen once. The V call is TRBV7-9, the J call TRBJ1-1; a possible D gene is TRBD1 (6 bases). The origin of this receptor is a human donor in good health, serving as a control. The material sequenced was sorted CD4+, CD8+, or CD8+CD57+ T cells (not recorded which) from PBMCs. In DNA form, the CDR3 reads TGTGCCAGCAGCCAGAGTGCAGGGGCCGGGAACACTGAAGCTTTCTTT. It encodes CASSQSAGAGNTEAFF.